This T cell receptor beta chain was sequenced for a study of T cell repertoires in cytomegalovirus infection. The V and J ends lost 3 bases and 5 bases respectively, with 10 bases between them. This CDR3 is built from 13 residues. In germline, CDR1 is SEHNR, CDR2 FQNEAQ (reference sequence). TCRdb redid the calling of the reads with MiXCR, one entry per CDR3 protein. The sample lists some 230,000 distinct CDR3 sequences; 22% were seen once. This receptor was identified in a human donor in good health (CMV status not recorded). Some clones in this sample may be carry-over from other donors' samples. This rearrangement joins TRBV7-9 to TRBJ2-5; D is unresolved. Sample: CD8+ T cells from PBMCs. The CDR3 region is CASSFALGETQYF. CDR3 in DNA: TGTGCCAGCAGCTTCGCCCTGGGGGAGACCCAGTACTTC.